These T cell receptor beta chains were read from a single sample in a study of CD8 T cells in ankylosing spondylitis. TCRdb redid the calling of the 5' RACE reads with MiXCR, one entry per CDR3 protein. This table has 35,000 to 50,000 distinct CDR3 sequences, 8% to 13% appearing once. Sample: blood, either unsorted or a sorted T cell fraction (not recorded which). Receptors originate from a male donor with ankylosing spondylitis or in good health (not recorded which). CDR3s include the opening cysteine and the closing phenylalanine or tryptophan. The D gene is left open where the match is weak. Only some rows state a clone size, as once, few, many or a class for expanded clones.

j_call v_call d_call clone_size cdr3_nt cdr3_aa
TRBJ1-1 TRBV5-1 TRBD1 many TGCGCCAGCAGCTTTGGGGGACAGGGCGGCCCTGAAGCTTTCTTT CASSFGGQGGPEAFF
TRBJ1-4 TRBV30 . few TGTGCCTGGAGTGTACTCGGCAGAAGGGGCGAAAAACTGTTTTTT CAWSVLGRRGEKLFF
TRBJ2-7 TRBV5-1 TRBD1 many TGCGCCAGCAGCGCGGGACAGGGGGGCTACGAGCAGTACTTC CASSAGQGGYEQYF
TRBJ2-3 TRBV24-1 TRBD2 many TGTGCCACCAGTCCAACTAGCGGGGGGACAGATACGCAGTATTTT CATSPTSGGTDTQYF
TRBJ2-3 TRBV24-1 TRBD1 many TGTGCCACCAGTGATGCTACAGGGGGCACAGATACGCAGTATTTT CATSDATGGTDTQYF
TRBJ2-2 TRBV28 . many TGTGCCAGCAAAATTATCACCGGGGAGCTGTTTTTT CASKIITGELFF
TRBJ2-1 TRBV20-1 TRBD2 many TGCAGTGCTAGACCTGGCGGGGGGGCGCTTATCGCTGAGCAGTTCTTC CSARPGGGALIAEQFF
TRBJ2-7 TRBV3-1 . few TGTGCCAGCAGCCGAACCCTGGGACGTTACGAGCAGTACTTC CASSRTLGRYEQYF
TRBJ2-5 TRBV6-5 . many TGTGCCAGCAGTTACTTGGGGATGAACCAAGAGACCCAGTACTTC CASSYLGMNQETQYF
TRBJ2-4 TRBV20-1 . many TGCAGTGCCAACCCGGGCCTAGCCAAAAACATTCAGTACTTC CSANPGLAKNIQYF
TRBJ2-1 TRBV5-1 . . TGCGCCAGCAGCTTGGGACCCTCAAACAATGAGCAGTTCTTC CASSLGPSNNEQFF
TRBJ2-7 TRBV4-1 . . TGCGCCAGCAGCCAAACGTTATGGGCCACGTCCTACGAGCAGTACTTC CASSQTLWATSYEQYF
TRBJ2-3 TRBV7-2 . . TGTGCCAGCAGCAAATTGGAGGATACGCAGTATTTT CASSKLEDTQYF
TRBJ2-1 TRBV5-1 TRBD1 many TGCGCCAGCAGCGCACCGGGACAGGGTAGTAATGAGCAGTTCTTC CASSAPGQGSNEQFF
TRBJ1-3 TRBV7-7 . few TGTGCCAGCAGCTCGAAGGACGGGAACTCTGGAAACACCATATATTTT CASSSKDGNSGNTIYF
TRBJ2-1 TRBV5-1 TRBD1 many TGCGCCAGCAGCTTGGACGGACAGGGGGGTGAGCAGTTCTTC CASSLDGQGGEQFF
TRBJ2-3 TRBV3-1 . . TGTGCCAGCAGCCGGAACATTGGGGGCACAGATACGCAGTATTTT CASSRNIGGTDTQYF
TRBJ1-1 TRBV5-4 . . TGTGCCAGCAGCTTCAGGGCGGCTAACACTGAAGCTTTCTTT CASSFRAANTEAFF
TRBJ2-7 TRBV18 TRBD1 . TGTGCCAGCTCACCCGAACTGGTACAGGGGGAAGGCGAGCAGTACTTC CASSPELVQGEGEQYF
TRBJ2-2 TRBV2 TRBD1 many TGTGCCAGCAAGGCAGGGGGTCCCGGGGAGCTGTTTTTT CASKAGGPGELFF
TRBJ1-5 TRBV5-6 TRBD1 few TGTGCCAGCAGCTTGAGGGCCGGGACAGTTTATCAGCCCCAGCATTTT CASSLRAGTVYQPQHF